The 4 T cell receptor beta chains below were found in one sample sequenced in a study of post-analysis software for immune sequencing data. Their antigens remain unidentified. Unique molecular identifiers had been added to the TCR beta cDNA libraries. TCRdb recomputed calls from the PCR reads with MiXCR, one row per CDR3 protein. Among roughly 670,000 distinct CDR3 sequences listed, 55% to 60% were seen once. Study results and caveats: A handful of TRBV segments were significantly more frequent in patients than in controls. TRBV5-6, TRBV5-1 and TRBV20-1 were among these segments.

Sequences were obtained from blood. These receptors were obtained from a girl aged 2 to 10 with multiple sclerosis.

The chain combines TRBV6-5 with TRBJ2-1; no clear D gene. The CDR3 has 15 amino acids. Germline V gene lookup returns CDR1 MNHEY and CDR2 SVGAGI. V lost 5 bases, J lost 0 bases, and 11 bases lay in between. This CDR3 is CASSHRRNSYNEQFF. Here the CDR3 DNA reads TGTGCCAGCAGTCACCGACGAAACTCCTACAATGAGCAGTTCTTC.

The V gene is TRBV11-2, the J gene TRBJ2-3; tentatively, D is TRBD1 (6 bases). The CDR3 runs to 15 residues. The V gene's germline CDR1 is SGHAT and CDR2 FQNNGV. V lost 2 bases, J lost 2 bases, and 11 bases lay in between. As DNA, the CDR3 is TGTGCCAGCAGCTTATATCAGGGGTTCACAGATACGCAGTATTTT. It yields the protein CASSLYQGFTDTQYF.

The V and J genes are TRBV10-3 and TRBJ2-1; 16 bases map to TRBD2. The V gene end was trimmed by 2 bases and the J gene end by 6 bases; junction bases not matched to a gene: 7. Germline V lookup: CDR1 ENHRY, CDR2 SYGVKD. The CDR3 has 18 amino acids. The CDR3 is CAISEAGTSGRARNEQFF. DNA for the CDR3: TGTGCCATCAGTGAGGCCGGGACTAGCGGGAGGGCCCGCAATGAGCAGTTCTTC.

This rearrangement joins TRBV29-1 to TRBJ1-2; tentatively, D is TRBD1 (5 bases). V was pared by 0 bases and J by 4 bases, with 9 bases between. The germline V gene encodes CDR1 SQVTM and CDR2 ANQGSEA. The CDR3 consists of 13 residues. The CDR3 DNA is TGCAGCGTTGAAGACAGGGAGCTCTATGGCTACACCTTC. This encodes CSVEDRELYGYTF. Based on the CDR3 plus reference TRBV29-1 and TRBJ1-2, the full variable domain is SAVISQKPSRDICQRGTSLTIQCQVDSQVTMMFWYRQQPGQSLTLIATANQGSEATYESGFVIDKFPISRPNLTFSTLTVSNMSPEDSSIYLCSVEDRELYGYTFGSGTRLTVV.